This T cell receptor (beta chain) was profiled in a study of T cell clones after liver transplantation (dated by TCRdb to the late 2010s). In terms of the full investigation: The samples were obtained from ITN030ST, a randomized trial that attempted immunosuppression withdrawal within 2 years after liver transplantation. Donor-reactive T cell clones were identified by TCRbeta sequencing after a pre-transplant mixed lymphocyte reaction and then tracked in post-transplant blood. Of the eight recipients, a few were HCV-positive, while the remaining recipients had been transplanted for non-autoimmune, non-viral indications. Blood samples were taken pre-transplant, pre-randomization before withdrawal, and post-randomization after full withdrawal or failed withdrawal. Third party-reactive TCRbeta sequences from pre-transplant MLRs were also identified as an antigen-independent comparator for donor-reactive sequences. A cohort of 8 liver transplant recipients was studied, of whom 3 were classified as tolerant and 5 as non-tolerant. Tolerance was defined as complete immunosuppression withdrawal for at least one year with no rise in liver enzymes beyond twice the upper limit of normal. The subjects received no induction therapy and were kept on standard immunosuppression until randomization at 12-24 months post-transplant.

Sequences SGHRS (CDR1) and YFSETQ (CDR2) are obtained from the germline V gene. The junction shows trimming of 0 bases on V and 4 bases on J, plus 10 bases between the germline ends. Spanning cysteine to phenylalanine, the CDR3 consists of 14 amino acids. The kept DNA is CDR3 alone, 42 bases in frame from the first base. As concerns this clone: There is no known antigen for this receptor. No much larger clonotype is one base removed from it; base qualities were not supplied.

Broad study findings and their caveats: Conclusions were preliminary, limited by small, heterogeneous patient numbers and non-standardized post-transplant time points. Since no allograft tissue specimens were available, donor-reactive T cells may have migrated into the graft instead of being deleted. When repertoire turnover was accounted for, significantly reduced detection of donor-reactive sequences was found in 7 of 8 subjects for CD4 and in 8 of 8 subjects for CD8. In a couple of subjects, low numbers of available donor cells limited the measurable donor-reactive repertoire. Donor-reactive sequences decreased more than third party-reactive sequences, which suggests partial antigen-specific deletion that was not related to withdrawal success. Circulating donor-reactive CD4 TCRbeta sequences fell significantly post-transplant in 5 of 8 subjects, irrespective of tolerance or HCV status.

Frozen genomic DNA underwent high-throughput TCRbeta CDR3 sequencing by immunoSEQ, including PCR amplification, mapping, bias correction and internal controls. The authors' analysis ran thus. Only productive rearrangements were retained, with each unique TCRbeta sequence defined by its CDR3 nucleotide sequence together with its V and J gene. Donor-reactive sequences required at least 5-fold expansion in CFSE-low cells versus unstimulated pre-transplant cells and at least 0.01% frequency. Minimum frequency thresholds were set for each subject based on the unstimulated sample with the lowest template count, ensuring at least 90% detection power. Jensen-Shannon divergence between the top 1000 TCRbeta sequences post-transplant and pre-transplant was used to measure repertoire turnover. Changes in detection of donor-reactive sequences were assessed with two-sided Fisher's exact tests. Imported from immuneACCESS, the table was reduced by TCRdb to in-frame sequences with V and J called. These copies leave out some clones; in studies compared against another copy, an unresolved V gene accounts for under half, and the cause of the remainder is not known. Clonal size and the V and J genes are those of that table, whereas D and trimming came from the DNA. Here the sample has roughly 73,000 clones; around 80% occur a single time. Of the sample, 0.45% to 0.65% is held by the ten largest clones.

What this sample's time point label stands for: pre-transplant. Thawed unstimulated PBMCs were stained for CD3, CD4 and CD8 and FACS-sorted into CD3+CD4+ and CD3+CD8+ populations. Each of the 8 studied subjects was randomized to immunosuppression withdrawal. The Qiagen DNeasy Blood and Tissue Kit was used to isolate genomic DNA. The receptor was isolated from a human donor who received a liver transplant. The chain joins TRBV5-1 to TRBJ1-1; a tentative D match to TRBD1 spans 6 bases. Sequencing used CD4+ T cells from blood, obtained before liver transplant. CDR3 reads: CASSLATQGTEAFF. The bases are TGCGCCAGCAGCTTGGCCACACAGGGCACTGAAGCTTTCTTT.